A selection of T cell receptor beta chains follows, all from one sample in a study of blood T cell repertoires in COVID-19. Measured with immunoSEQ multiplex PCR; TCRdb has only the in-frame clones, and not every one. The table lists approximately 270,000 clones, approximately 90% of them singletons. The sequenced sample was peripheral blood. The receptors were gathered from a man between 18 and 35 years old with active or convalescent COVID-19. Each CDR3 is given with its conserved first and last residue. A D gene is named only where the DNA matches it firmly. For some rows the clone size is stated as once, few or many, or as a class when expanded; others skip it.

d_call: .; v_call: TRBV5-5; clone_size: .; j_call: TRBJ1-1; cdr3_aa: CASSLSGGMNTEAFF; cdr3_nt: TGTGCCAGCAGCTTGTCGGGGGGGATGAACACTGAAGCTTTCTTT
d_call: .; v_call: TRBV21-1; clone_size: .; j_call: TRBJ1-1; cdr3_aa: CASRVDRNNTEAFF; cdr3_nt: TGTGCCAGCAGGGTAGACAGGAACAACACTGAAGCTTTCTTT
d_call: TRBD1; v_call: TRBV4-3; clone_size: .; j_call: TRBJ1-1; cdr3_aa: CASSTRTGGTEAFF; cdr3_nt: TGCGCCAGCAGCACCCGGACAGGGGGAACTGAAGCTTTCTTT
d_call: .; v_call: TRBV7-3; clone_size: .; j_call: TRBJ1-1; cdr3_aa: CASRGGAGTEAFF; cdr3_nt: TGTGCCAGCAGAGGAGGGGCGGGGACTGAAGCTTTCTTT
d_call: TRBD1; v_call: TRBV18; clone_size: .; j_call: TRBJ2-3; cdr3_aa: CASSLGTGGDTQYF; cdr3_nt: TGTGCCAGCTCACTCGGGACAGGGGGAGATACGCAGTATTTT
d_call: .; v_call: TRBV5-1; clone_size: .; j_call: TRBJ2-1; cdr3_aa: CASSLGGWTYNEQFF; cdr3_nt: TGCGCCAGCAGCTTGGGGGGCTGGACATACAATGAGCAGTTCTTC
d_call: .; v_call: TRBV6-9; clone_size: .; j_call: TRBJ2-1; cdr3_aa: CASSYCNKLANEQFF; cdr3_nt: TGTGCCAGCAGTTATTGCAACAAATTAGCGAATGAGCAGTTCTTC
d_call: TRBD2; v_call: TRBV4-1; clone_size: .; j_call: TRBJ2-3; cdr3_aa: CASSQEGTRDYVGTDTQYF; cdr3_nt: TGCGCCAGCAGCCAAGAGGGGACGAGGGACTACGTGGGCACAGATACGCAGTATTTT
d_call: .; v_call: TRBV3-1/TRBV3-2; clone_size: .; j_call: TRBJ2-1; cdr3_aa: CASSSERSEVKNEQFF; cdr3_nt: TGTGCCAGCAGCTCGGAGAGGAGCGAGGTGAAAAATGAGCAGTTCTTC
d_call: TRBD1; v_call: TRBV19; clone_size: .; j_call: TRBJ1-5; cdr3_aa: CASSGTGDQPQHF; cdr3_nt: TGTGCCAGTAGTGGGACAGGGGATCAGCCCCAGCATTTT
d_call: TRBD2; v_call: TRBV7-6; clone_size: .; j_call: TRBJ2-1; cdr3_aa: CASSSPGLARYNEQFF; cdr3_nt: TGTGCCAGCAGCTCGCCGGGACTAGCCCGATACAATGAGCAGTTCTTC
d_call: .; v_call: TRBV6-5; clone_size: .; j_call: TRBJ1-1; cdr3_aa: CASSFSLNAAFF; cdr3_nt: TGTGCCAGCAGTTTCTCCTTAAACGCGGCTTTCTTT
d_call: .; v_call: TRBV28; clone_size: .; j_call: TRBJ2-7; cdr3_aa: CASSLPGKSYEQYF; cdr3_nt: TGTGCCAGCAGTTTACCAGGAAAGTCCTACGAGCAGTACTTC
d_call: TRBD2; v_call: TRBV9; clone_size: .; j_call: TRBJ2-7; cdr3_aa: CASSVEASGRAYEQYF; cdr3_nt: TGTGCCAGCAGCGTAGAGGCTAGCGGGAGGGCCTACGAGCAGTACTTC
d_call: .; v_call: TRBV24-1; clone_size: .; j_call: TRBJ2-2; cdr3_aa: CAKPDNSNTGELFF; cdr3_nt: TGTGCCAAGCCGGACAACTCGAACACCGGGGAGCTGTTTTTT
d_call: .; v_call: TRBV28; clone_size: .; j_call: TRBJ2-3; cdr3_aa: CASSLFSGGDTQYF; cdr3_nt: TGTGCCAGCAGTTTATTTTCCGGCGGCGATACGCAGTATTTT
d_call: TRBD2; v_call: TRBV6-2/TRBV6-3; clone_size: .; j_call: TRBJ2-1; cdr3_aa: CASSKGTSGRRGQFF; cdr3_nt: TGTGCCAGCAGTAAGGGGACTAGCGGGAGAAGGGGGCAGTTCTTC
d_call: .; v_call: TRBV9; clone_size: .; j_call: TRBJ2-1; cdr3_aa: CASSVGHLSYNEQFF; cdr3_nt: TGTGCCAGCAGCGTAGGGCACCTCTCCTACAATGAGCAGTTCTTC
d_call: TRBD1; v_call: TRBV29-1; clone_size: .; j_call: TRBJ1-1; cdr3_aa: CSVYRGATTEAFF; cdr3_nt: TGCAGCGTTTACAGGGGGGCGACCACTGAAGCTTTCTTT
d_call: TRBD2; v_call: TRBV7-2; clone_size: .; j_call: TRBJ2-3; cdr3_aa: CASSLQRGPGDTQYF; cdr3_nt: TGTGCCAGCAGCTTACAGCGGGGACCAGGAGATACGCAGTATTTT
d_call: .; v_call: TRBV2; clone_size: .; j_call: TRBJ1-1; cdr3_aa: CASTAAGAVTEAFF; cdr3_nt: TGTGCCAGCACGGCGGCAGGGGCGGTCACTGAAGCTTTCTTT
d_call: .; v_call: TRBV6-5; clone_size: .; j_call: TRBJ2-1; cdr3_aa: CAILDRNYNEQFF; cdr3_nt: TGTGCCATCCTGGACAGAAACTACAATGAGCAGTTCTTC
d_call: TRBD1; v_call: TRBV29-1; clone_size: .; j_call: TRBJ1-1; cdr3_aa: CSVDYQTGSGTEAFF; cdr3_nt: TGCAGCGTTGATTATCAGACAGGGTCGGGCACTGAAGCTTTCTTT
d_call: .; v_call: TRBV7-2; clone_size: .; j_call: TRBJ1-4; cdr3_aa: CASSLSYRDEEKLFF; cdr3_nt: TGTGCCAGCAGCTTATCATACAGGGATGAAGAAAAACTGTTTTTT
d_call: .; v_call: TRBV29-1; clone_size: .; j_call: TRBJ2-4; cdr3_aa: CSVLTGGNKNIQYF; cdr3_nt: TGCAGCGTTCTGACAGGCGGAAATAAAAACATTCAGTACTTC
d_call: .; v_call: TRBV7-2; clone_size: .; j_call: TRBJ1-2; cdr3_aa: CASSLDSLYGYTF; cdr3_nt: TGTGCCAGCAGCTTAGACAGCCTCTATGGCTACACCTTC
d_call: .; v_call: TRBV3-1/TRBV3-2; clone_size: .; j_call: TRBJ1-2; cdr3_aa: CASSQGDSYGYTF; cdr3_nt: TGTGCCAGCAGCCAAGGTGACAGTTATGGCTACACCTTC
d_call: TRBD1; v_call: TRBV28; clone_size: .; j_call: TRBJ2-5; cdr3_aa: CASSRTGGETQYF; cdr3_nt: TGTGCCAGCAGTAGAACAGGGGGAGAGACCCAGTACTTC
d_call: .; v_call: TRBV5-5; clone_size: few; j_call: TRBJ1-3; cdr3_aa: CASSLDPSSGNTIYF; cdr3_nt: TGTGCCAGCAGCTTGGACCCGAGCTCTGGAAACACCATATATTTT
d_call: .; v_call: TRBV5-4; clone_size: .; j_call: TRBJ2-1; cdr3_aa: CASSYSSSYNEQFF; cdr3_nt: TGTGCCAGCAGCTACTCGTCCTCCTACAATGAGCAGTTCTTC
d_call: TRBD1; v_call: TRBV7-2; clone_size: .; j_call: TRBJ1-5; cdr3_aa: CASSPPGQGSNQPQHF; cdr3_nt: TGTGCCAGCAGCCCTCCGGGACAGGGAAGCAATCAGCCCCAGCATTTT
d_call: .; v_call: TRBV7-3; clone_size: .; j_call: TRBJ2-2; cdr3_aa: CASSLYRASSGELFF; cdr3_nt: TGTGCCAGCAGCTTATACAGGGCGAGTTCCGGGGAGCTGTTTTTT
d_call: .; v_call: TRBV6-4; clone_size: .; j_call: TRBJ2-7; cdr3_aa: CASRQHQGSYEQYF; cdr3_nt: TGTGCCAGCAGACAACACCAGGGAAGCTACGAGCAGTACTTC
d_call: TRBD2; v_call: TRBV5-6; clone_size: .; j_call: TRBJ2-3; cdr3_aa: CASSPVIAGSSTDTQYF; cdr3_nt: TGTGCCAGCAGCCCGGTGATAGCGGGGTCTAGCACAGATACGCAGTATTTT
d_call: TRBD2; v_call: TRBV4-2; clone_size: .; j_call: TRBJ2-2; cdr3_aa: CASSQELAGGGELFF; cdr3_nt: TGTGCCAGCAGCCAAGAACTAGCGGGAGGCGGGGAGCTGTTTTTT
d_call: .; v_call: TRBV27; clone_size: .; j_call: TRBJ2-1; cdr3_aa: CASSLYQDRALGDNEQFF; cdr3_nt: TGTGCCAGCAGTTTATACCAGGATCGGGCGTTAGGGGACAATGAGCAGTTCTTC
d_call: .; v_call: TRBV4-3; clone_size: once; j_call: TRBJ1-6; cdr3_aa: CASSQARGMNSPLHF; cdr3_nt: TGCGCCAGCAGCCAAGCTCGGGGGATGAATTCACCCCTCCACTTT
d_call: .; v_call: TRBV6-5; clone_size: .; j_call: TRBJ1-2; cdr3_aa: CASSQRTSGYTF; cdr3_nt: TGTGCCAGCAGCCAAAGGACATCTGGCTACACCTTC
d_call: TRBD1; v_call: TRBV7-9; clone_size: .; j_call: TRBJ2-2; cdr3_aa: CASSSPGTGDRSGELFF; cdr3_nt: TGTGCCAGCAGCTCCCCTGGGACAGGGGATAGGTCCGGGGAGCTGTTTTTT
d_call: TRBD2; v_call: TRBV5-8; clone_size: .; j_call: TRBJ2-3; cdr3_aa: CASSLAGGPNTQYF; cdr3_nt: TGTGCCAGCAGCTTGGCGGGGGGGCCGAATACGCAGTATTTT
d_call: .; v_call: TRBV9; clone_size: .; j_call: TRBJ2-3; cdr3_aa: CASSVGGGPSTDTQYF; cdr3_nt: TGTGCCAGCAGCGTAGGCGGGGGCCCTAGCACAGATACGCAGTATTTT
d_call: TRBD1; v_call: TRBV28; clone_size: .; j_call: TRBJ1-1; cdr3_aa: CASSLGTGNTEAFF; cdr3_nt: TGTGCCAGCAGTTTAGGGACAGGAAACACTGAAGCTTTCTTT
d_call: TRBD2; v_call: TRBV13; clone_size: .; j_call: TRBJ2-1; cdr3_aa: CASSLYFGISGVVSINEQFF; cdr3_nt: TGTGCCAGCAGCTTATATTTCGGTATTAGCGGGGTAGTGAGTATCAATGAGCAGTTCTTC
d_call: .; v_call: TRBV12-3/TRBV12-4; clone_size: .; j_call: TRBJ1-2; cdr3_aa: CASSFLSGYTF; cdr3_nt: TGTGCCAGCAGTTTTTTATCCGGCTACACCTTC
d_call: TRBD2; v_call: TRBV4-2; clone_size: once; j_call: TRBJ2-1; cdr3_aa: CASSQDRQREGYEQFF; cdr3_nt: TGTGCCAGCAGCCAAGATCGACAGCGGGAGGGGTATGAGCAGTTCTTC
d_call: .; v_call: TRBV15; clone_size: .; j_call: TRBJ1-2; cdr3_aa: CATSRDPGWGYTF; cdr3_nt: TGTGCCACCAGCAGAGATCCGGGGTGGGGCTACACCTTC
d_call: .; v_call: TRBV6-4; clone_size: .; j_call: TRBJ1-2; cdr3_aa: CASSDLPGVGYGYTF; cdr3_nt: TGTGCCAGCAGTGACCTCCCCGGGGTCGGCTATGGCTACACCTTC
d_call: .; v_call: TRBV5-8; clone_size: .; j_call: TRBJ1-5; cdr3_aa: CASSLGVGDSNQPQHF; cdr3_nt: TGTGCCAGCAGCTTGGGGGTCGGGGATAGCAATCAGCCCCAGCATTTT
d_call: .; v_call: TRBV7-2; clone_size: .; j_call: TRBJ2-3; cdr3_aa: CASNTTGTARTDTQYF; cdr3_nt: TGTGCCAGCAACACGACCGGGACTGCGCGTACGGATACGCAGTATTTT
d_call: .; v_call: TRBV9; clone_size: .; j_call: TRBJ2-3; cdr3_aa: CASSVNGLTDTQYF; cdr3_nt: TGTGCCAGCAGCGTAAACGGACTCACAGATACGCAGTATTTT
d_call: TRBD1; v_call: TRBV6-7; clone_size: .; j_call: TRBJ2-7; cdr3_aa: CASSYKGASYEQYF; cdr3_nt: TGTGCCAGCAGTTACAAGGGGGCCTCCTACGAGCAGTACTTC
d_call: TRBD2; v_call: TRBV28; clone_size: once; j_call: TRBJ2-1; cdr3_aa: CASSLGVAGVSGDEQFF; cdr3_nt: TGTGCCAGCAGTTTAGGGGTAGCGGGAGTAAGTGGGGATGAGCAGTTCTTC
d_call: .; v_call: TRBV30; clone_size: .; j_call: TRBJ1-3; cdr3_aa: CAWSMQGISGNTIYF; cdr3_nt: TGTGCCTGGAGTATGCAGGGTATCTCTGGAAACACCATATATTTT
d_call: TRBD1; v_call: TRBV7-2; clone_size: few; j_call: TRBJ1-2; cdr3_aa: CASSLANRGSYGYTF; cdr3_nt: TGTGCCAGCAGCTTAGCCAACAGGGGGTCTTATGGCTACACCTTC
d_call: .; v_call: TRBV7-3; clone_size: .; j_call: TRBJ1-2; cdr3_aa: CASSPEADYGYTF; cdr3_nt: TGTGCCAGCAGCCCTGAGGCGGACTATGGCTACACCTTC
d_call: .; v_call: TRBV11-2; clone_size: once; j_call: TRBJ2-2; cdr3_aa: CASSSSVPGELFF; cdr3_nt: TGTGCCAGCAGCAGTAGCGTACCCGGGGAGCTGTTTTTT
d_call: TRBD1; v_call: TRBV6-5; clone_size: .; j_call: TRBJ1-2; cdr3_aa: CASSKGQPWYGYTF; cdr3_nt: TGTGCCAGCAGTAAGGGACAGCCTTGGTATGGCTACACCTTC
d_call: .; v_call: TRBV28; clone_size: .; j_call: TRBJ2-7; cdr3_aa: CASIDGGNYEQYF; cdr3_nt: TGTGCCAGCATAGATGGAGGGAACTACGAGCAGTACTTC
d_call: .; v_call: TRBV4-3; clone_size: .; j_call: TRBJ1-6; cdr3_aa: CASSQEAGVSPLHF; cdr3_nt: TGCGCCAGCAGCCAAGAGGCGGGGGTTTCACCCCTCCACTTT